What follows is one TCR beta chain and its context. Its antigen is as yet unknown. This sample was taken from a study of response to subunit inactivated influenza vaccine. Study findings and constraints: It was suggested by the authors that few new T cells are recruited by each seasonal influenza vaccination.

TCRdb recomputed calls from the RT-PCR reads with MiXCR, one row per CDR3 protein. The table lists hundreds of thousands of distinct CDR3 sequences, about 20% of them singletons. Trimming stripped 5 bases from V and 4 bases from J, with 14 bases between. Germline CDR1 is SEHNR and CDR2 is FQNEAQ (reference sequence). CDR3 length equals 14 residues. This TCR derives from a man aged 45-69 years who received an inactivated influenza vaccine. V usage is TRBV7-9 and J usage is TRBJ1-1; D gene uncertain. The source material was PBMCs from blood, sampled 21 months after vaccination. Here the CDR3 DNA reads TGTGCCAGCAGCCCCCGTGTTTTAAGCACTGAAGCTTTCTTT. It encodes CASSPRVLSTEAFF.